The 31 T cell receptor beta chains reported below all come from one sample, sequenced in a study of T cell responses to AZD1222 COVID-19 vaccine. Sequencing used immunoSEQ multiplex PCR; TCRdb keeps in-frame clones, though not all of them. The sample lists about 120,000 clones; more than 75% were seen once. Material: peripheral blood, obtained 28 days after the second AZD1222 dose. These receptors all stem from an adult who received the AZD1222 COVID-19 vaccine.

This clone was observed a handful of times. The V gene is TRBV7-2, the J gene TRBJ1-2, with 9 bases identical to TRBD1. Unmatched junction bases numbered 1, after V lost 4 bases and J lost 4 bases. Germline assignment: CDR1 SGHTA and CDR2 FQGNSA. The CDR3 is 13 amino acids. The CDR3 loop is CASSWTGAYGYTF. Here the CDR3 DNA reads TGTGCCAGCAGCTGGACAGGGGCCTATGGCTACACCTTC.

The V gene is TRBV7-3, the J gene TRBJ2-1, with 11 bases lining up with TRBD2. V trimming: 5 bases; J trimming: 2 bases; junction bases outside the gene matches: 2. CDR1 and CDR2 (germline): SGHTA, FQGTGA. The CDR3 consists of 15 residues. CDR3 sequence reads: CASSQTSGAYNEQFF. CDR3 DNA: TGTGCCAGCAGCCAGACTAGCGGGGCCTACAATGAGCAGTTCTTC.

The chain recombines TRBV30 with TRBJ1-5; 7 bases are shared with TRBD1. V dropped 5 bases and J dropped 5; count of bases not matched to a gene: 6. CDR1 is GTSNPN, CDR2 SVGIG, per germline (reference sequence). This CDR3 comprises 13 residues. CDR3: CAWAQGGDQPQHF. The CDR3 region has the DNA TGTGCCTGGGCCCAGGGGGGCGATCAGCCCCAGCATTTT.

The gene calls are TRBV4-3 and TRBJ2-1, with D possibly TRBD2 on 5 matching bases. This CDR3 is 15 amino acids long. Germline lookup yields CDR1 LGHNA and CDR2 YSLEER. The V and J ends lost 0 bases and 4 bases respectively, with 10 bases between them. CDR3 protein: CASSQDLGEYNEQFF. CDR3 nucleotides: TGCGCCAGCAGCCAAGATCTCGGGGAGTACAATGAGCAGTTCTTC.

The rearrangement links TRBV9 to TRBJ1-5; no firm D call. The CDR3 covers 13 residues. V was shortened by 0 bases and J by 6 bases, with 7 bases between the two germline ends. Germline lookup yields CDR1 SGDLS and CDR2 YYNGEE. CDR3 DNA: TGTGCCAGCAGCGTAGAGGGCGGTCAGCCCCAGCATTTT. It specifies CASSVEGGQPQHF.

The V gene is TRBV7-2, the J gene TRBJ1-5; D remains ambiguous. The V gene's germline CDR1 is SGHTA and CDR2 FQGNSA. V dropped 3 bases and J dropped 4 bases, with 10 bases sitting between them. The CDR3 covers 14 residues. CDR3 amino acids: CASSFRRSNQPQHF. The CDR3 DNA reads as TGTGCCAGCAGCTTTCGACGGAGTAATCAGCCCCAGCATTTT.

This clone was observed a few times. The CDR3 is CAWREKGASNQPQHF. The CDR3 DNA reads TGTGCCTGGAGGGAAAAGGGGGCAAGCAATCAGCCCCAGCATTTT. This chain links TRBV30 with TRBJ1-5, with TRBD1 matching 7 bases. Germline values: CDR1 GTSNPN, CDR2 SVGIG (reference sequence). CDR3 size: 15 residues. V lost 3 bases, J lost 1 base, and 6 bases stayed unmatched.

The gene calls are TRBV6-5 and TRBJ2-5; D remains unclear. The CDR3 covers 11 residues. Trimming removed 6 bases at V and 4 bases at J, with 6 bases between. Looked up from germline, CDR1 is MNHEY and CDR2 is SVGAGI. The CDR3 nucleotides read TGTGCCAGCAGCTACGGAGAGACCCAGTACTTC. Amino acids: CASSYGETQYF.

J is TRBJ2-7 and V is TRBV6-6; D is unclear. The CDR3 has 14 residues. Germline assignment: CDR1 MNHNY and CDR2 SVGAGI (reference sequence). Trimming removed 6 bases from V and 2 bases from J, with 14 bases in between. The CDR3 spells CASSQDSLPYEQYF. CDR3 coding DNA: TGTGCCAGCAGCCAAGACTCACTTCCCTACGAGCAGTACTTC.

This chain uses TRBV9 with TRBJ1-1; possibly TRBD1 for D (5 bases). The V and J ends lost 2 bases and 7 bases respectively, with 15 bases between them. The CDR3 is 14 amino acids. The germline gives CDR1 SGDLS, CDR2 YYNGEE. The CDR3 is CASSVGTPDGEAFF. The CDR3 DNA reads TGTGCCAGCAGCGTCGGGACGCCCGACGGTGAAGCTTTCTTT. The full variable domain, rest sourced from reference TRBV9 and TRBJ1-1, is DSGVTQTPKHLITATGQRVTLRCSPRSGDLSVYWYQQSLDQGLQFLIQYYNGEERAKGNILERFSAQQFPDLHSELNLSSLELGDSALYFCASSVGTPDGEAFFGQGTRLTVV.

This clone occurred once. This chain connects TRBV6-5 to TRBJ2-1; D uncertain. Germline CDR1 and CDR2: MNHEY and SVGAGI. Deletions cut 7 bases from V and 4 bases from J, with 8 bases between. CDR3 length equals 12 residues. The CDR3 nucleotides are TGTGCCAGCACGATGGGGTACAATGAGCAGTTCTTC. Residues: CASTMGYNEQFF.

J is TRBJ1-2 and V is TRBV12-5; D gene unclear. CDR3 length: 14 amino acids. Germline lookup yields CDR1 LGHNT and CDR2 FRNRAP. V was clipped by 1 base and J by 7 bases, with 13 bases between them. The DNA of the CDR3 is TGTGCTAGTGGTTTGGGCGGATTCAAGGGTGGCTACACCTTC. It codes for CASGLGGFKGGYTF.

V usage is TRBV5-1 and J usage is TRBJ2-7; D is undetermined. The germline V gene encodes CDR1 SGHRS and CDR2 YFSETQ. V lost 0 bases to trimming and J lost 5 bases, with 15 bases between them. CDR3 length: 15 residues. The chain's CDR3 is CASSLGMGPQDEQYF. Here the CDR3 DNA reads TGCGCCAGCAGCTTGGGTATGGGCCCCCAGGACGAGCAGTACTTC.

The chain has TRBV5-4 and TRBJ1-5; 8 nucleotides line up with TRBD1. The germline gives CDR1 SGHNT, CDR2 YYREEE (reference sequence). Trimming removed 4 bases from V and 7 bases from J; junction bases left unmatched: 10. The CDR3 totals 15 residues. In DNA form, the CDR3 reads TGTGCCAGCAGCAACGGACAGGGCAATGGGCAGCCCCAGCATTTT. Translation: CASSNGQGNGQPQHF.

The chain combines TRBV7-9 with TRBJ1-6; the D gene is possibly TRBD1 (6 bases). Germline values: CDR1 SEHNR, CDR2 FQNEAQ (reference sequence). V was shortened by 1 base and J by 7 bases, with 11 bases between the two germline ends. The CDR3 runs to 15 residues. CDR3 residues: CASSLVGGQNSPLHF. DNA for the CDR3: TGTGCCAGCAGCTTAGTGGGAGGACAGAATTCACCCCTCCACTTT.

This chain connects TRBV2 to TRBJ1-6; perhaps TRBD1 as D (6 bases). Trimming pared 6 bases from V and 9 bases from J, leaving 15 bases between. Germline V gene sequence: CDR1 SNHLY, CDR2 FYNNEI. The CDR3 is 14 amino acids. This chain's CDR3 is CASRTGTFPSPLHF. CDR3 sequence (DNA): TGTGCCAGCAGAACCGGGACATTTCCTTCACCCCTCCACTTT.

V usage is TRBV27 and J usage is TRBJ2-3, with D possibly being TRBD2 (6 bases). Germline V gene lookup returns CDR1 MNHEY and CDR2 SMNVEV (reference sequence). The CDR3 sequence is 9 residues long. The chain's CDR3 is CACGEPQYF. The CDR3 DNA sequence: TGTGCTTGCGGGGAGCCGCAGTATTTT.

This clone was seen just once. The genes are TRBV11-3 and TRBJ2-2; 10 bases fit TRBD1. CDR1 and CDR2 (germline): SGHNT, YENEEA. Trimming took 2 bases from V and 4 from J; bases not matched to a gene: 7. The CDR3 spans 17 residues. The CDR3 DNA sequence: TGTGCCAGCAGCTTAACATCTTGGACAGGGGGCACCGGGGAGCTGTTTTTT. This codes for CASSLTSWTGGTGELFF.

This clone was seen only once. The gene calls are TRBV11-2 and TRBJ1-1, with D maybe TRBD1 (5 bases). This CDR3 has 15 amino acids. Deletions cut 4 bases from V and 0 bases from J, with 12 bases between. Per germline, CDR1 SGHAT and CDR2 FQNNGV. CDR3 protein: CASSSVDRMNTEAFF. The CDR3 nucleotides read TGTGCCAGCAGCTCGGTCGACAGAATGAACACTGAAGCTTTCTTT.

The V gene is TRBV2, the J gene TRBJ1-2, with 8 nucleotides matching TRBD1. The CDR3 has 13 amino acids. Unmatched junction bases numbered 9, after V lost 6 bases and J lost 9 bases. CDR1 is SNHLY and CDR2 is FYNNEI in the germline V gene. The DNA of the CDR3 is TGTGCCAGCAGCCGAGGACAGGGATATCGCTACACCTTC. Translated, it gives CASSRGQGYRYTF.

The gene calls are TRBV5-5 and TRBJ2-3; 7 positions agree with TRBD2. Germline V lookup: CDR1 SGHKS, CDR2 YYEKEE (reference sequence). This CDR3 comprises 17 residues. Losses at the gene ends were 0 bases for V and 12 bases for J; bases not matched to a gene: 19. The CDR3 spells CASSLVGSGIQRQSQYF. The CDR3 DNA reads as TGTGCCAGCAGCTTGGTGGGAAGCGGGATTCAGCGCCAAAGCCAGTATTTT.

The chain links TRBV7-2 to TRBJ1-5, with TRBD1 as a possible D gene (5 bases). V lost 3 bases and J lost 0, with 12 bases in between. The germline V gene has CDR1 SGHTA and CDR2 FQGNSA. This CDR3 spans 16 amino acids. The CDR3 coding sequence is TGTGCCAGCAGCTTGGGCAGGACAATTAGCAATCAGCCCCAGCATTTT. Encoded protein: CASSLGRTISNQPQHF. The complete variable domain, with remaining parts taken from reference TRBV7-2 and TRBJ1-5, reads GAGVSQSPSNKVTEKGKDVELRCDPISGHTALYWYRQSLGQGLEFLIYFQGNSAPDKSGLPSDRFSAERTGGSVSTLTIQRTQQEDSAVYLCASSLGRTISNQPQHFGDGTRLSIL.

In its sample, this clone was seen a few times. This chain joins TRBV4-3 and TRBJ1-4, with D possibly matching TRBD1 (5 bases). The CDR3 consists of 19 residues. V was shortened by 4 bases and J by 7 bases, with 28 bases between the two germline ends. CDR1 LGHNA and CDR2 YSLEER come from the germline V gene. The CDR3 protein is CASSPGFLGGMPGGEKLFF. The CDR3 nucleotides are TGCGCCAGCAGCCCTGGGTTTCTTGGGGGGATGCCTGGGGGTGAAAAACTGTTTTTT.

The V and J genes are TRBV18 and TRBJ1-2, with D possibly matching TRBD1 (6 bases). Trimming shortened V by 6 bases and J by 6 bases, and 17 bases separated the two germline ends. The CDR3 extends over 14 amino acids. Germline CDR1 is KGHSH and CDR2 is LQKENI. In DNA, the CDR3 is TGTGCCAGCTCTCTGGGGGCGCCGGTTAATGGCTACACCTTC. Translated: CASSLGAPVNGYTF.

The chain combines TRBV16 with TRBJ1-3; the D is unclear. CDR3 length equals 15 residues. Germline V gene data show CDR1 as KGHSY and CDR2 as FQNENV. The ends were cut back, 4 bases at V and 0 bases at J, with 10 bases in the middle. Here the CDR3 reads CASSPGSTSGNTIYF. The CDR3, as DNA: TGTGCCAGCAGCCCGGGCAGCACCTCTGGAAACACCATATATTTT.

V is TRBV30 and J is TRBJ1-2, with TRBD1 matching over 7 bases. Trimming took 5 bases from V and 5 from J; bases not matched to a gene: 14. From germline, CDR1 is GTSNPN and CDR2 SVGIG (reference sequence). CDR3 size: 15 residues. CDR3 bases: TGTGCCTGGGAGGCCATACAGGGGACTTGGTATGGCTACACCTTC. Encoded protein: CAWEAIQGTWYGYTF.

V is TRBV6-2 or TRBV6-3 and J is TRBJ1-5; possibly TRBD1 for D (5 bases). This CDR3 contains 20 residues. CDR1 MNHEY and CDR2 SVGEGT come from the germline V gene. V was trimmed by 2 bases and J by 0 bases, leaving 23 bases between them. The CDR3 bases are TGTGCCAGCAGTTACATGGCCTTGTGGGGGTCCTCCTATAGCAATCAGCCCCAGCATTTT. Translated, it gives CASSYMALWGSSYSNQPQHF.

The chain joins TRBV10-1 to TRBJ2-7; a possible D gene is TRBD2 (5 bases). Between the trimmed V and J ends, which lost 6 bases and 3 bases, there was a span of 15 bases. The germline V gene encodes CDR1 WNHNN and CDR2 SYGVQD (reference sequence). This CDR3 comprises 14 residues. CDR3 in amino acids: CASSKPSRYYEQYF. CDR3 sequence (DNA): TGCGCCAGCAGCAAACCTAGCCGCTACTACGAGCAGTACTTC.

This chain joins TRBV12-3 or TRBV12-4 and TRBJ1-2; tentative D call: TRBD1 (6 bases). V dropped 4 bases and J dropped 7 bases, with 10 bases sitting between them. The CDR3 is 12 amino acids. The CDR3: CASSSQGPGYTF. The CDR3 bases are TGTGCCAGCAGTTCACAGGGCCCTGGCTACACCTTC.

The rearrangement joins TRBV30 to TRBJ1-2, with D maybe TRBD1 (6 bases). The length of the CDR3 is 14 residues. The V gene lost 1 base and the J gene lost 9 bases, with 18 bases spanning the gap. Germline V gene sequence: CDR1 GTSNPN, CDR2 SVGIG (reference sequence). CDR3 residues: CAWSGRGQRLSYTF. CDR3 DNA sequence: TGTGCCTGGAGTGGGAGGGGACAACGGCTAAGCTACACCTTC.

The chain recombines TRBV7-2 with TRBJ1-2; 10 nucleotides match TRBD1. This CDR3 is built from 16 residues. Germline V gives CDR1 SGHTA, CDR2 FQGNSA. V was clipped by 5 bases and J by 4 bases; unmatched bases: 10. CDR3 nucleotide sequence: TGTGCCAGCAGCGGAGGACAGGGGGTAATAGGCTATGGCTACACCTTC. This translates into CASSGGQGVIGYGYTF.